These T cell receptor beta chains were read from a single sample in a study of patients and donors after allogeneic stem cell transplantation. Each CDR3 protein is one row after TCRdb ran MiXCR on the RT-PCR reads. The repertoire holds 20,000 or so distinct CDR3 sequences, 35% to 45% seen once, with 60% to 85% in the top ten. The sample was blood, either unsorted or a sorted T cell fraction (not recorded which). These receptors were taken from a human donor who was either an allogeneic HSCT recipient or a stem cell or donor lymphocyte infusion donor (not recorded which). It is not recorded whose cells these are; they may come from a transplant donor. Both conserved end residues are part of each CDR3. Each record gives: J gene, D gene, V gene, clone size, CDR3 protein, CDR3 DNA. The D gene is left open where the match is weak. Not all rows give a size; the values are once, few, many and, for expanded clones, a class.

J gene: TRBJ1-5; D gene: .; V gene: TRBV11-2; clone size: .; CDR3 protein: CASSLGQGGNQPQHF; CDR3 DNA: TGTGCCAGCAGCTTAGGGCAGGGCGGCAATCAGCCCCAGCATTTT
J gene: TRBJ1-1; D gene: .; V gene: TRBV3-1; clone size: .; CDR3 protein: CASSGSKRGTEAFF; CDR3 DNA: TGTGCCAGCAGCGGCTCGAAGAGGGGCACTGAAGCTTTCTTT
J gene: TRBJ2-7; D gene: TRBD1; V gene: TRBV7-9; clone size: .; CDR3 protein: CASSYGTVYEQYF; CDR3 DNA: TGTGCCAGCAGCTACGGGACAGTCTACGAGCAGTACTTC
J gene: TRBJ2-5; D gene: .; V gene: TRBV15; clone size: .; CDR3 protein: CATSPQGLTQYF; CDR3 DNA: TGTGCCACCAGCCCCCAGGGTCTTACCCAGTACTTC
J gene: TRBJ1-1; D gene: .; V gene: TRBV20-1; clone size: few; CDR3 protein: CSARRGWNTEAFF; CDR3 DNA: TGCAGTGCTAGACGAGGATGGAACACTGAAGCTTTCTTT
J gene: TRBJ1-5; D gene: TRBD1; V gene: TRBV15; clone size: .; CDR3 protein: CATSRTQGGQPQHF; CDR3 DNA: TGTGCCACCAGCAGAACCCAGGGGGGCCAGCCCCAGCATTTT
J gene: TRBJ2-7; D gene: .; V gene: TRBV3-1; clone size: .; CDR3 protein: CVIWGDSRLLYEQYF; CDR3 DNA: TGTGTAATATGGGGGGACTCCCGCTTGCTCTACGAGCAGTACTTC
J gene: TRBJ2-5; D gene: .; V gene: TRBV7-2; clone size: .; CDR3 protein: CASSNPQQTQYF; CDR3 DNA: TGTGCCAGCAGCAACCCTCAACAGACCCAGTACTTC
J gene: TRBJ1-4; D gene: .; V gene: TRBV5-1; clone size: .; CDR3 protein: CASSLFEPTGSNEKLFF; CDR3 DNA: TGCGCCAGCAGTTTATTCGAACCGACAGGCTCCAATGAAAAACTGTTTTTT
J gene: TRBJ2-1; D gene: TRBD2; V gene: TRBV18; clone size: few; CDR3 protein: CASSPSGLVRDEQFF; CDR3 DNA: TGTGCCAGCTCACCGTCAGGACTAGTTAGGGATGAGCAGTTCTTC
J gene: TRBJ2-7; D gene: .; V gene: TRBV2; clone size: .; CDR3 protein: CASGAQSTYEQYF; CDR3 DNA: TGTGCCAGCGGGGCGCAGAGTACCTACGAGCAGTACTTC
J gene: TRBJ1-2; D gene: TRBD1; V gene: TRBV2; clone size: .; CDR3 protein: CASRAVGQGNYGYTF; CDR3 DNA: TGTGCCAGCAGAGCTGTGGGACAGGGGAACTATGGCTACACCTTC
J gene: TRBJ2-4; D gene: TRBD2; V gene: TRBV5-1; clone size: .; CDR3 protein: CASSSTSGRDSLAKNIQYF; CDR3 DNA: TGCGCCAGCAGCTCGACTAGCGGGAGAGATTCCTTAGCCAAAAACATTCAGTACTTC
J gene: TRBJ1-4; D gene: TRBD1; V gene: TRBV7-8; clone size: few; CDR3 protein: CASSLTGETNEKLFF; CDR3 DNA: TGTGCCAGCAGCTTAACAGGGGAAACTAATGAAAAACTGTTTTTT
J gene: TRBJ1-1; D gene: .; V gene: TRBV5-1; clone size: .; CDR3 protein: CASSLAAGYTEAFF; CDR3 DNA: TGCGCCAGCAGCTTGGCCGCAGGATACACTGAAGCTTTCTTT
J gene: TRBJ2-7; D gene: .; V gene: TRBV5-1; clone size: .; CDR3 protein: CASSRTPGQRGSLEQYF; CDR3 DNA: TGCGCCAGCAGCAGGACACCGGGACAGCGGGGATCTCTCGAGCAGTACTTC
J gene: TRBJ2-6; D gene: .; V gene: TRBV11-2; clone size: .; CDR3 protein: CASSLADAVYGSGANVLTF; CDR3 DNA: TGTGCCAGCAGCTTAGCCGACGCAGTTTATGGCTCTGGGGCCAACGTCCTGACTTTC
J gene: TRBJ2-4; D gene: .; V gene: TRBV12-3/TRBV12-4; clone size: .; CDR3 protein: CASSHRQGLAKNIQYF; CDR3 DNA: TGTGCCAGCAGTCACCGACAGGGACTAGCCAAAAACATTCAGTACTTC
J gene: TRBJ1-2; D gene: .; V gene: TRBV5-6; clone size: .; CDR3 protein: CASSFVSHADYYGYTF; CDR3 DNA: TGTGCCAGCAGCTTTGTCTCACATGCGGATTACTATGGCTACACCTTC